This T cell receptor (beta chain) was documented in a study of neurological immune-mediated disorders (dated by TCRdb to about 2019). About the study as a whole: The study compared peripheral blood TCR-beta repertoires of HTLV-I-associated myelopathy (HAM/TSP) patients, multiple sclerosis patients and healthy controls using UMI-based sequencing. The 106 TCR-beta libraries covered PBMC samples along with longitudinal samples, technical triplicates, and paired sorted CD4+ and CD8+ T-cell subsets. The cohort was made up of 60 to 75 subjects, consisting of around 15 HAM/TSP patients, 35 or so multiple sclerosis patients and around 20 healthy controls. The study at large found these results: TCR clonal expansion was highest in HAM/TSP patients and lowest in MS patients, with MS patients falling below even healthy controls. Across subjects, expanded clones never shared an identical CDR3 amino acid sequence, which suggests that the TCR-beta repertoires in every group were private.

Trimming removed 5 bases from V and 10 bases from J; the gene matches leave 7 bases unexplained. The CDR3 starts with the cysteine, ends with the phenylalanine, and has 13 residues. Just the 39-base CDR3 DNA is kept, in frame starting at base 1. As encoded in the germline V gene (reference sequence), CDR1 is LNHDA while CDR2 is SQIVND. This clonotype was seen many times. Its antigen has not been determined. Base quality data are lacking; no much larger clone is found one base away. To synthesize cDNA, template-switch 5'RACE was performed with a primer carrying a 10-nucleotide random unique molecular identifier so that each TCR transcript was tagged. Over 160 million TCR-beta sequences, covering 15-18 subjects, were produced in each sequencing run. The RNeasy kit was used to extract total RNA. The KAPA Real-time Library Amplification kit was used to amplify TCR-beta VDJ regions with primers for the TCR constant region and the 5'RACE anchor. Sample indexes and Illumina adaptors were added in a first PCR, after which library yield was increased in a second PCR. After Ampure bead purification, the TCR product of roughly 650 bp was size-selected on a 2% E-gel SizeSelection system. Before pooling, library quality was assessed on a Bioanalyzer, concentration was determined with Qubit, and library quantification was performed with the Kapa Library Quantification kit. An Illumina HiSeq 2500 was used to sequence the libraries paired-end at 2 x 150 bp. To increase sequence diversity, about 25-30% phiX was spiked into each library pool. The study's own analysis went as follows. Quality-filtered reads were processed with the UMI-based MiGEC pipeline, and over 90% of raw TCR sequences were removed by the MiGEC pipeline during error correction. VDJ genes were aligned to IMGT germline references, and clonotypes were defined by unique CDR3 amino acid sequence plus V-J genes. Clonal expansion, Shannon diversity, and CDR3 relatedness (CalcPairwiseDistances, ClusterSamples) were evaluated with VDJtools, and phylogenetic trees were built with CLCbio workbench. Clones with at least 8 unique UMIs were defined as expanded, with this threshold being based on coefficient-of-variation modelling across technical triplicates. TCRdb reanalyzed the raw reads on its own, using fastp at Q25 for trimming and MiXCR for clone calling, and kept in-frame beta chains. Records with the same CDR3 protein are collapsed into one entry carrying the most frequent genes and DNA. These V and J calls rely on TCRdb rather than the paper's analysis. The sample yields fewer than 35,000 distinct CDR3 sequences; 4.6% were counted once. Under 30% of the sample goes to the ten largest clones.

Healthy controls were blood bank volunteers in Maryland, USA. For unsorted PBMC libraries, 2 million PBMCs were used after storage in RNAlater at -80 degrees C until RNA extraction. Peripheral blood was subjected to Ficoll-Hypaque density gradient centrifugation to isolate PBMCs, which were then cryopreserved in liquid nitrogen. Sequenced material: PBMCs. The receptor chain draws on TRBV19 and TRBJ2-4, and 8 junctional nucleotides match TRBD1. The clonotype originates from a man aged 18 to 29 in good health. The CDR3 is CASSVPTGEIQYF. The sequenced DNA is TGTGCCAGTAGTGTCCCGACAGGGGAAATTCAGTACTTC.